This T cell receptor beta chain was sequenced during a study of blood T cell repertoires in COVID-19. Overall study context: Sample material is recorded as cDNA or gDNA derived from T cells, B-cell-depleted T cells, or PBMCs.

Assay used: immunoSEQ multiplex PCR; TCRdb lists only in-frame clones, some missing. The data contain 300,000 or so clones, around nine tenths of them seen just once; the ten biggest clones take up 0.95% to 1.3%. Among Cohort 3 donors, those recovered had two negative PCRs, clearance, or symptom resolution. Germline CDR1 and CDR2: LGHDT and YNNKEL (reference sequence). V dropped 4 bases and J dropped 4; count of bases not matched to a gene: 7. The CDR3 sequence is 16 residues long. This sequence joins TRBV3-1 (or the pseudogene TRBV3-2) and TRBJ1-3; the match to TRBD1 covers 10 bases. The sequence was obtained from a woman aged 25 to 39 who had recovered from COVID-19. Input material: PBMCs or T cells enriched from blood (not recorded which). CDR3 DNA: TGTGCCAGCAGCCCGAGACAGGGGGCATGGGGAAACACCATATATTTT. This codes for CASSPRQGAWGNTIYF.